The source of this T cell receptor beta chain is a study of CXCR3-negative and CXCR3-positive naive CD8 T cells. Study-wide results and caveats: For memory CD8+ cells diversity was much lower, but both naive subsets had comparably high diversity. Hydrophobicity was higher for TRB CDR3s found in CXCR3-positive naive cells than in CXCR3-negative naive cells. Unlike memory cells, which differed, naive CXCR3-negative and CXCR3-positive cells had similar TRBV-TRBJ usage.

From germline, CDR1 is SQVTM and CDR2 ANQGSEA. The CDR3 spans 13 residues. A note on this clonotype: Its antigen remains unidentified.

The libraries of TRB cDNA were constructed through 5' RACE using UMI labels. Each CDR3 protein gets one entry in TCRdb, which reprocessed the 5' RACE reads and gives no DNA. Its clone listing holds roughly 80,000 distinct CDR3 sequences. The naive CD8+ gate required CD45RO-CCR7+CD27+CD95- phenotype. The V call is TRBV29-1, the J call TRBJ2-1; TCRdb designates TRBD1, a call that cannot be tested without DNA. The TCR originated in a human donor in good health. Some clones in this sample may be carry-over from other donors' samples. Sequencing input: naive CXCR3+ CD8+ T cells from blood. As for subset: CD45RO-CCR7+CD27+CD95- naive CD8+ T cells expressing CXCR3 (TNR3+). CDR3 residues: CSVEARQYNEQFF.